These T cell receptor beta chains were read from a single sample in a study of shared clonotypes between healthy human individuals. The protocol was immunoSEQ multiplex PCR, while the TCRdb copy is restricted to in-frame clones and leaves out a portion. The data hold approximately 1.5 million clones, with under 99% observed a single time. The sequencing input was naive CD4+ T cells sorted from blood. Source of these receptors: a man aged 30 to 39 in good health. CDR3s include the opening cysteine and the closing phenylalanine or tryptophan. Each record gives: D gene, V gene, J gene, clone size, CDR3 DNA, CDR3 protein. A D gene is named only where the DNA matches it firmly. Clone size is given for some rows only: seen once, a few or many times, or a class if the clone is expanded.

TRBD1	TRBV7-2	TRBJ2-1	-	TGTGCCAGCAGACCGGGACAGTATAATGAGCAGTTCTTC	CASRPGQYNEQFF
-	TRBV2	TRBJ2-5	-	TGTGCCAGCAGCCGGCTGGTGGGGGCCCAAGAGACCCAGTACTTC	CASSRLVGAQETQYF
-	TRBV6-1	TRBJ2-7	-	TGTGCCAGCAGTAACTTCGCGCACTACGAGCAGTACTTC	CASSNFAHYEQYF
-	TRBV2	TRBJ1-5	-	TGTGCCAGCAGTGAGATCTCTCTCAAGACTGATCAGCCCCAGCATTTT	CASSEISLKTDQPQHF
-	TRBV7-8	TRBJ1-2	-	TGTGCCAGCAGCCATACGAAGGGGAACTATGGCTACACCTTC	CASSHTKGNYGYTF
-	TRBV5-4	TRBJ2-5	-	TGTGCCAGCAGCCGTAAGGTACAAGAGACCCAGTACTTC	CASSRKVQETQYF
-	TRBV10-3	TRBJ2-2	-	TGTGCCACAAACGAAAATCACGGGGGGGAGCTGTTTTTT	CATNENHGGELFF
TRBD1	TRBV6-5	TRBJ1-5	-	TGTGCCAGCAGTACAGGGGGCGCGTCTCAGCCCCAGCATTTT	CASSTGGASQPQHF
-	TRBV7-8	TRBJ2-2	-	TGTGCCAGCAGCTTAATATTGGAGCGAACCGGGGAGCTGTTTTTT	CASSLILERTGELFF
-	TRBV5-6	TRBJ1-5	-	TGTGCCAGCAGCTCCGGGACACCGAGTTACAGCAATCAGCCCCAGCATTTT	CASSSGTPSYSNQPQHF
-	TRBV5-1	TRBJ2-2	-	TGCGCCAGCACCTTGTATGGGACACCGAACACCGGGGAGCTGTTTTTT	CASTLYGTPNTGELFF
-	TRBV28	TRBJ1-5	once	TGTGCCAGCAGTCCCTCTCGAGGAGGCCAGAATCAGCCCCAGCATTTT	CASSPSRGGQNQPQHF
-	TRBV2	TRBJ2-1	-	TGTGCCAGCCGGACGCATTACAATGAGCAGTTCTTC	CASRTHYNEQFF